This T cell receptor (beta chain) originates from a study of spatial heterogeneity in lung cancer. About the research overall: Unique TCR and UMI combinations averaged more than ten appearances each in raw reads.

Via MiXCR, TCRdb re-called the 5' RACE reads, giving one row per CDR3 protein. The sample has about 17,000 distinct CDR3 sequences, roughly 6% seen once. About this clonotype: The antigen remains undetermined.

Study-wide findings and caveats: Tumors with more nonsynonymous mutations had more expanded intratumoral alpha and beta TCRs.

As to time point: sample taken at primary tumor resection. V was trimmed by 10 bases and J by 12 bases, leaving 18 bases between them. The CDR3 contains 11 residues. Germline lookup yields CDR1 LNHDA and CDR2 SQIVND (reference sequence). This chain uses TRBV19 with TRBJ2-5; D is unclear. The origin of this receptor is a male donor with early-stage non-small cell lung cancer. Sequences were derived from lung tumor tissue, sampled at surgery. The CDR3 here is CATRVEVREYF. CDR3 in DNA: TGTGCCACAAGAGTCGAGGTTCGTGAGTACTTC.